These T cell receptor beta chains were read from a single sample in a study of graft-versus-host responses after intestinal transplantation. Repertoires were generated with immunoSEQ multiplex PCR, while TCRdb's copy carries only in-frame clones and drops some. The sample has 12,000 to 15,000 clones, just under 75% seen once. Sequenced here: ileum tissue, sampled 16 days after intestinal transplant. The receptors derive from a human patient who received an intestinal transplant, so some T cells may come from the graft donor. Each CDR3 is given with its conserved first and last residue. The order of the fields is CDR3 protein, CDR3 DNA, clone size, J gene, D gene, V gene. D genes are given only for firm matches. The size entry is marked missing in some rows and otherwise reads once, few, many or a size class.

CDR3: CASSASYSNQPQHF
DNA: TGTGCCAGCAGTGCCAGTTATAGCAATCAGCCCCAGCATTTT
size: .
J: TRBJ1-5
D: .
V: TRBV28

CDR3: CASQSRTGADEQYF
DNA: TGTGCCAGCCAGAGCAGGACAGGGGCTGACGAGCAGTACTTC
size: .
J: TRBJ2-7
D: TRBD1
V: TRBV2

CDR3: CASSLTQGVQQYF
DNA: TGTGCCAGCAGCTTAACCCAGGGCGTCCAGCAGTACTTC
size: .
J: TRBJ2-7
D: .
V: TRBV11-2

CDR3: CASSTGGTFNEQFF
DNA: TGTGCCAGCAGCACAGGGGGGACTTTTAATGAGCAGTTCTTC
size: .
J: TRBJ2-1
D: TRBD1
V: TRBV6-5

CDR3: CALDRLSGNTIYF
DNA: TGTGCCTTGGACAGGCTCTCTGGAAACACCATATATTTT
size: .
J: TRBJ1-3
D: TRBD1
V: TRBV30

CDR3: CAISQKTGTSGRRGSYEQYF
DNA: TGTGCCATCAGCCAAAAGACAGGGACTAGCGGGAGAAGGGGCTCCTACGAGCAGTACTTC
size: .
J: TRBJ2-7
D: TRBD2
V: TRBV10-3

CDR3: CASSLQEPGYSPLHF
DNA: TGTGCCAGCTCACTTCAGGAACCTGGATATTCACCCCTCCACTTT
size: .
J: TRBJ1-6
D: .
V: TRBV18

CDR3: CASSLLGLADNEQFF
DNA: TGTGCCAGCAGCTTATTGGGACTAGCGGACAATGAGCAGTTCTTC
size: .
J: TRBJ2-1
D: TRBD2
V: TRBV7-3

CDR3: CASSLGTGVHTEAFF
DNA: TGTGCCAGCAGCTTGGGGACAGGGGTGCACACTGAAGCTTTCTTT
size: .
J: TRBJ1-1
D: TRBD1
V: TRBV5-5

CDR3: CASSLRLAVSTDTQYF
DNA: TGTGCCAGCAGCTTACGACTAGCGGTGAGCACAGATACGCAGTATTTT
size: .
J: TRBJ2-3
D: TRBD2
V: TRBV5-4

CDR3: CASSLEGGLAGGIHEQFF
DNA: TGTGCCAGCAGTTTAGAGGGGGGCCTAGCGGGAGGGATCCATGAGCAGTTCTTC
size: .
J: TRBJ2-1
D: TRBD2
V: TRBV27

CDR3: CASSFLPGFWNQPQHF
DNA: TGTGCCAGCAGCTTCTTGCCAGGGTTTTGGAATCAGCCCCAGCATTTT
size: .
J: TRBJ1-5
D: .
V: TRBV7-6

CDR3: CASTTENTGELFF
DNA: TGCGCCAGCACGACAGAGAACACCGGGGAGCTGTTTTTT
size: .
J: TRBJ2-2
D: .
V: TRBV5-1

CDR3: CASSPREVPIPYTDTQYF
DNA: TGTGCCAGCAGCCCCCGAGAGGTACCGATTCCTTACACAGATACGCAGTATTTT
size: medium-sized
J: TRBJ2-3
D: .
V: TRBV5-6

CDR3: CASNGQFTYEQYF
DNA: TGTGCCAGCAACGGACAGTTTACCTACGAGCAGTACTTC
size: once
J: TRBJ2-7
D: .
V: TRBV6-1

CDR3: CASSIAQGRWYEQYF
DNA: TGTGCCAGTAGTATAGCACAGGGAAGGTGGTACGAGCAGTACTTC
size: .
J: TRBJ2-7
D: .
V: TRBV19